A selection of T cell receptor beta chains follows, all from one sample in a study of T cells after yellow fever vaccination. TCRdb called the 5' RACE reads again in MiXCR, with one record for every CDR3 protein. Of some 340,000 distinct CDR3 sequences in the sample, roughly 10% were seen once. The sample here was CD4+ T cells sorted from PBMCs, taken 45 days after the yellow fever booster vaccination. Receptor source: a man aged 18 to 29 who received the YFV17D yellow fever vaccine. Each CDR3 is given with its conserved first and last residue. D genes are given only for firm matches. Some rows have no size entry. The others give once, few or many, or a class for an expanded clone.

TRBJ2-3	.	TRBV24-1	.	CATSETAGTDTQYF	TGTGCCACCAGTGAGACAGCAGGTACAGATACGCAGTATTTT
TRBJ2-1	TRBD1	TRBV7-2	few	CASSFSGTGIYNEQFF	TGTGCCAGCAGCTTTTCCGGGACAGGCATTTACAATGAGCAGTTCTTC
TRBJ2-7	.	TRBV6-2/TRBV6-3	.	CASSDFRDIDTYEQYF	TGTGCCAGCAGTGATTTTCGGGACATCGATACCTACGAGCAGTACTTC
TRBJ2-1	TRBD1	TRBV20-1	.	CSATGQGQTTSYNEQFF	TGCAGTGCTACCGGACAGGGACAGACGACCTCCTACAATGAGCAGTTCTTC
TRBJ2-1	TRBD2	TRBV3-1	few	CASSQRGGNEQFF	TGTGCCAGCAGCCAACGGGGGGGCAATGAGCAGTTCTTC
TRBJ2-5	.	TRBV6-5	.	CASRRDGFRTETQYF	TGTGCCAGCAGAAGGGACGGTTTCCGTACGGAGACCCAGTACTTC
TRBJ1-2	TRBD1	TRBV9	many	CASSVDPQGPRPGYTF	TGTGCCAGCAGCGTAGACCCACAGGGGCCTCGACCTGGCTACACCTTC
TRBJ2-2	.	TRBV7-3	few	CASKFGGHTGELFF	TGTGCCAGCAAGTTCGGGGGGCACACCGGGGAGCTGTTTTTT
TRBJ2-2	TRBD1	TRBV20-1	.	CSASSGQAGSTGELFF	TGCAGTGCTAGTTCGGGACAGGCGGGTAGCACCGGGGAGCTGTTTTTT
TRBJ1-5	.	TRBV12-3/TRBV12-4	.	CASSFMGQSFDQPQHF	TGTGCCAGCAGTTTTATGGGACAATCCTTCGATCAGCCCCAGCATTTT
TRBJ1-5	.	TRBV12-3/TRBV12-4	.	CASRPHKGSNQPQHF	TGTGCCAGCAGGCCCCACAAGGGTAGCAATCAGCCCCAGCATTTT
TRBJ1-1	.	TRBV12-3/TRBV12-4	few	CASGKISEAFF	TGTGCCAGCGGTAAAATAAGTGAAGCTTTCTTT
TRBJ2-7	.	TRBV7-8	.	CASSIVGGFPYEQYF	TGTGCCAGCAGCATAGTCGGTGGGTTCCCCTACGAGCAGTACTTC
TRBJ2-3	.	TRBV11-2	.	CASSLQVLTDTQYF	TGTGCCAGCAGTTTACAGGTTCTCACAGATACGCAGTATTTT
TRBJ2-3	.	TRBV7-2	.	CASSPRRGGTDTQYF	TGTGCCAGCAGCCCACGCCGAGGGGGAACAGATACGCAGTATTTT
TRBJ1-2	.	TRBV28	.	CASSGRTYGYTF	TGTGCCAGCAGTGGACGGACTTATGGCTACACCTTC
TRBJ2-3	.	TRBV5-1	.	CASSLAAPSTDTQYF	TGCGCCAGCAGCTTGGCGGCACCTAGCACAGATACGCAGTATTTT
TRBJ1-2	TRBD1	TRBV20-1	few	CSAIPGTGARNYGYTF	TGCAGTGCTATCCCCGGGACAGGGGCGCGCAACTATGGCTACACCTTC
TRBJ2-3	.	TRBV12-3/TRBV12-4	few	CASRAGADTQYF	TGTGCCAGCAGGGCAGGGGCAGATACGCAGTATTTT
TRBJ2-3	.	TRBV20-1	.	CSAPFMDTQYF	TGCAGTGCTCCCTTCATGGATACGCAGTATTTT
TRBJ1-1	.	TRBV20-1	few	CSASPRTEAFF	TGCAGTGCTAGTCCCCGCACTGAAGCTTTCTTT
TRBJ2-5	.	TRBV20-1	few	CSVFHRAEETQYF	TGCAGTGTTTTCCACAGGGCTGAAGAGACCCAGTACTTC
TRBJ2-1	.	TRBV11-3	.	CASSYGGGNEQFF	TGTGCCAGCAGCTATGGAGGGGGTAATGAGCAGTTCTTC
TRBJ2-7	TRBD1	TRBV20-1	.	CSVSGTGTHEQYF	TGCAGTGTATCCGGGACAGGGACCCACGAGCAGTACTTC
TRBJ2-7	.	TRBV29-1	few	CSVARQDSYEQYF	TGCAGCGTTGCCCGACAGGACTCCTACGAGCAGTACTTC
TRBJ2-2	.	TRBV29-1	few	CSIGGPNTGELFF	TGCAGCATTGGGGGGCCCAACACCGGGGAGCTGTTTTTT
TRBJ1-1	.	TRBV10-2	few	CASSPGGRAFF	TGCGCCAGCAGTCCCGGAGGAAGGGCTTTCTTT
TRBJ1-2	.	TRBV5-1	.	CASSLMRTTRANYGYTF	TGCGCCAGCAGCTTGATGCGGACGACTAGAGCTAACTATGGCTACACCTTC
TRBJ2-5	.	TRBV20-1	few	CSAADPGGGWRTQYF	TGCAGTGCTGCAGACCCCGGGGGAGGTTGGAGGACCCAGTACTTC
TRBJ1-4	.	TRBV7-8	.	CASSRRVGGEKLFF	TGTGCCAGCAGCCGCAGGGTAGGAGGTGAAAAACTGTTTTTT
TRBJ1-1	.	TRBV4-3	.	CASSRLTGTEAFF	TGCGCCAGCAGCCGACTAACAGGGACTGAAGCTTTCTTT